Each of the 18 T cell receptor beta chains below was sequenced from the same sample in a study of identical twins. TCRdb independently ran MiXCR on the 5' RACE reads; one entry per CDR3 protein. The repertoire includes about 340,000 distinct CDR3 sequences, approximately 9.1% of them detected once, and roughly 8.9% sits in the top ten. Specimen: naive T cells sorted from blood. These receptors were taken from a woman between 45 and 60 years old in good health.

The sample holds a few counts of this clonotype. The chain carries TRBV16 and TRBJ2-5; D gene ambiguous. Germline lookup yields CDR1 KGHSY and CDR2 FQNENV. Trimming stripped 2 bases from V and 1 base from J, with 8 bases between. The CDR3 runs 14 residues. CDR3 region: CASSQEPRQETQYF. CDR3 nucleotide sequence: TGTGCCAGCAGCCAAGAGCCTCGCCAAGAGACCCAGTACTTC.

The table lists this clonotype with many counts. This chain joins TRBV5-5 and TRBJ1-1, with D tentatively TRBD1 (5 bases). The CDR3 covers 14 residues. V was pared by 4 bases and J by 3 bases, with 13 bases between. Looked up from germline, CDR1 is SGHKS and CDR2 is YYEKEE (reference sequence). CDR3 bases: TGTGCCAGCAGCCAAGACAGTCGCCACACTGAAGCTTTCTTT. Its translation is CASSQDSRHTEAFF.

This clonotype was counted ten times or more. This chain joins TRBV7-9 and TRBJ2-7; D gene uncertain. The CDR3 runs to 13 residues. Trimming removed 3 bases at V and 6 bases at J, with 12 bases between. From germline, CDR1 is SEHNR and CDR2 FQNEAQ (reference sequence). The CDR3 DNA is TGTGCCAGCAGCTTTCTGGAACTCGCCGAGCAGTACTTC. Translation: CASSFLELAEQYF.

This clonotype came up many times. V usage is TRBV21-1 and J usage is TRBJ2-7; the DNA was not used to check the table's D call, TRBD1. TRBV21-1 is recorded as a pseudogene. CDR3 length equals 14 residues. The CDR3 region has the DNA TGTGCCAGCCCTCCGGGTTCCATCTCCTACGAGCAGTACTTC. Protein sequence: CASPPGSISYEQYF.

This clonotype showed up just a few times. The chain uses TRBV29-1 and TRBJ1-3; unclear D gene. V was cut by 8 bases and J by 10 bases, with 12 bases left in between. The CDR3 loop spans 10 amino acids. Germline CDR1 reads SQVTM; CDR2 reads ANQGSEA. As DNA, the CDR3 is TGCAGCCTAGCGTGGCGGACCATATATTTT. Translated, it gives CSLAWRTIYF.

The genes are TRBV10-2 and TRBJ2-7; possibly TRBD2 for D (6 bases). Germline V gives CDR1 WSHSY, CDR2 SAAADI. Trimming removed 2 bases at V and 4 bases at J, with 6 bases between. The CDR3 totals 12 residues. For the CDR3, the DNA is TGCGCCAGCAGTGAGGCGGGGTACGAGCAGTACTTC. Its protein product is CASSEAGYEQYF.

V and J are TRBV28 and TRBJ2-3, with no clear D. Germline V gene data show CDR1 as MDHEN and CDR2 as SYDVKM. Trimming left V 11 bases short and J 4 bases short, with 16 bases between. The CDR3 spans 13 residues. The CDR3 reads CAVRVPLADTQYF. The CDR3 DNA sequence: TGTGCCGTCCGGGTCCCCCTAGCAGATACGCAGTATTTT.

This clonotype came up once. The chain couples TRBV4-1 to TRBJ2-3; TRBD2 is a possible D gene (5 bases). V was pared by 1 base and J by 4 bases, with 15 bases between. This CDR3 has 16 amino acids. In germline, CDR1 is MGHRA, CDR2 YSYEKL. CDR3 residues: CASSQGWASLADTQYF. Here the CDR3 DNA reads TGCGCCAGCAGCCAAGGTTGGGCTAGCCTGGCAGATACGCAGTATTTT.

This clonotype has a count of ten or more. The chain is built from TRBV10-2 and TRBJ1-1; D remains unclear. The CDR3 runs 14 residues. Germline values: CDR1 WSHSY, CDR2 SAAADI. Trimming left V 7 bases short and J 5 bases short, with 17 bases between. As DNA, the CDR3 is TGCGCCAGCATGTGGTCAGGCGCCGGGACTGAAGCTTTCTTT. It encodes CASMWSGAGTEAFF.

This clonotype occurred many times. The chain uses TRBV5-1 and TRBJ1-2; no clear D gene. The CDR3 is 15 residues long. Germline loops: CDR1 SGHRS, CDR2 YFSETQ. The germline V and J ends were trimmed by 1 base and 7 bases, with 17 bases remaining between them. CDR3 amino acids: CASSLSGPLGGGYTF. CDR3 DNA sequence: TGCGCCAGCAGCTTGAGCGGGCCCCTTGGCGGTGGCTACACCTTC.

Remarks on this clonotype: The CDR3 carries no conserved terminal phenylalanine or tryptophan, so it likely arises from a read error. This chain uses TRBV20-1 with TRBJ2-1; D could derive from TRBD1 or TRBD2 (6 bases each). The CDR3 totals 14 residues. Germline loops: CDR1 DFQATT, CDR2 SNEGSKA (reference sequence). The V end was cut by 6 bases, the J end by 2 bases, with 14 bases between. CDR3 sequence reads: CSAARGVTYNEQFL. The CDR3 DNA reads TGCAGTGCAGCAAGGGGGGTGACCTACAATGAGCAGTTCTTA.

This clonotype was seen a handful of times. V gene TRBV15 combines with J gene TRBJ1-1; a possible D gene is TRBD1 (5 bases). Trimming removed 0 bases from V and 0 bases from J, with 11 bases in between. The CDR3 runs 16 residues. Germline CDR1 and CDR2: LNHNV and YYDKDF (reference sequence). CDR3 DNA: TGTGCCACCAGCAGAGATAGGGCAGGGATGAACACTGAAGCTTTCTTT. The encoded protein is CATSRDRAGMNTEAFF.

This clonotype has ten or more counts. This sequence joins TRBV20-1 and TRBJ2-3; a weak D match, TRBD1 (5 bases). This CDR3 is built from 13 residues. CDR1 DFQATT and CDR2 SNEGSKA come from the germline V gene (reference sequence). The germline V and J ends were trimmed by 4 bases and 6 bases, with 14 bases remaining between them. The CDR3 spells CSAKQVPPDTQYF. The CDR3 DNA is TGCAGTGCTAAACAGGTTCCCCCCGATACGCAGTATTTT.

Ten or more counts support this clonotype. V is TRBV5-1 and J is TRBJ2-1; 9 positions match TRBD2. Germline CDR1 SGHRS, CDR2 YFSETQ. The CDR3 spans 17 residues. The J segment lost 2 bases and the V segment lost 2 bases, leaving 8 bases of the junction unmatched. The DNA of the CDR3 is TGCGCCAGCAGCTTTACCCTTAGCGGGAGCCCCTACAATGAGCAGTTCTTC. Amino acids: CASSFTLSGSPYNEQFF.

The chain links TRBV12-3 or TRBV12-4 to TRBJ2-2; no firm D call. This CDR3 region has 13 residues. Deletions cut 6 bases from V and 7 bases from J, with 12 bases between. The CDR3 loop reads CASSRKPDGELFF. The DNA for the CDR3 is TGTGCCAGCAGCCGCAAACCGGACGGGGAGCTGTTTTTT.

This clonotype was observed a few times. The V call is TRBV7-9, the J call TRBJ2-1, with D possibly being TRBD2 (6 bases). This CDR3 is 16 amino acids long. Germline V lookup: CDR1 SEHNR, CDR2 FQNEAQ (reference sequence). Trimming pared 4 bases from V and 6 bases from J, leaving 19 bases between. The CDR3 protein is CASSSAGTRTLNEQFF. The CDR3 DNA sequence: TGTGCCAGCAGCTCTGCCGGGACTCGGACCCTCAATGAGCAGTTCTTC.

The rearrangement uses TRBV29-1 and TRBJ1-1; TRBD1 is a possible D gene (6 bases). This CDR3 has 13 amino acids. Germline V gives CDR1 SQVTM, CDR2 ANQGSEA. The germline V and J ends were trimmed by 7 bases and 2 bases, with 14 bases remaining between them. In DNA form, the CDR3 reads TGCAGCGGTAGACTGGGACACAACACTGAAGCTTTCTTT. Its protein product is CSGRLGHNTEAFF.

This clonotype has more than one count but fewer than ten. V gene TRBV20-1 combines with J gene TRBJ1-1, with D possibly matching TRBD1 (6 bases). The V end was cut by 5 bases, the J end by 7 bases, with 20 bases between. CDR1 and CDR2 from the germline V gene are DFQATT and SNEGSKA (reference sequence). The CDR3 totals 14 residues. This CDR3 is CSASKGHRTLEAFF. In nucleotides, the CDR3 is TGCAGTGCTTCAAAGGGACATCGAACTCTTGAAGCTTTCTTT.